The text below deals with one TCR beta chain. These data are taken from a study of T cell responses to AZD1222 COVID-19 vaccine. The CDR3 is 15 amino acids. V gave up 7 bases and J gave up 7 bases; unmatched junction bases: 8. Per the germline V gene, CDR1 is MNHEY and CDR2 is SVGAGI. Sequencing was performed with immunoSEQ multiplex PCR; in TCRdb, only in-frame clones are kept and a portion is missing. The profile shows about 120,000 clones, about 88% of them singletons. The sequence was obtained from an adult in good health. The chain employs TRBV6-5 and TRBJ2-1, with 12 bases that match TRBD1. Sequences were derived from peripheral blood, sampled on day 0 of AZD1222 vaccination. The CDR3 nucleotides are TGTGCCAGCAATCAGGGACAGGGGGCTTGGAATGAGCAGTTCTTC. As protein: CASNQGQGAWNEQFF.